There are many counts of the clone carrying this T cell receptor (beta chain). Its antigen is still unknown. Time point reported: cycle 4 day 1 (C4D1), after more than five weeks of nivolumab. Patients all relapsed after autologous stem cell transplantation, and there was variation in brentuximab vedotin exposure. Classification of best responses gave complete response, partial response or progressive disease. Measured with immunoSEQ multiplex PCR; TCRdb has only the in-frame clones, and not every one. The repertoire has more than 40,000 clones, approximately 71% of them found once; the top ten carry approximately 2.6%. The data belong to a study of PD-1 blockade in classical Hodgkin lymphoma. General study findings and limits: The baseline diversity of complete responders showed similarity to that of newly diagnosed patients. By cycle point C4D1, TCR diversity had risen significantly in CD4+ cells (but not CD8+ cells).

This sequence originates from a human donor with classical Hodgkin lymphoma. Sequences were derived from peripheral blood mononuclear cells (PBMCs), sampled before the fourth cycle of nivolumab.

CDR3 sequence reads: CASSPDMGARGNIQYF. CDR3 DNA: TGTGCCAGCAGCCCTGATATGGGGGCAAGGGGTAACATTCAGTACTTC. The V call is TRBV7-8, the J call TRBJ2-4; TRBD1 is a possible D gene (6 bases). Germline values: CDR1 SGHVS, CDR2 FQNEAQ. V was cut by 5 bases and J by 7 bases, with 21 bases left in between. The CDR3 totals 16 residues. The complete variable domain, with remaining parts taken from reference TRBV7-8 and TRBJ2-4, reads GAGVSQSPRYKVAKRGQDVALRCDPISGHVSLFWYQQALGQGPEFLTYFQNEAQLDKSGLPSDRFFAERPEGSVSTLKIQRTQQEDSAVYLCASSPDMGARGNIQYFGAGTRLSVL.